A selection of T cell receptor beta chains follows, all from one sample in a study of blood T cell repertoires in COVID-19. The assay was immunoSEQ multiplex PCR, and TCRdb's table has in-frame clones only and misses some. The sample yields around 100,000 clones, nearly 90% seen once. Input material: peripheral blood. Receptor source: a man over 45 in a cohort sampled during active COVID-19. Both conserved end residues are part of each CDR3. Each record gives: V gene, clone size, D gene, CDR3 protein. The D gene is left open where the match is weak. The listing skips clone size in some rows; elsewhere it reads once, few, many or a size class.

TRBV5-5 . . CASSLQGQGPEKLFF
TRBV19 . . CASSRAGGTIEAFF
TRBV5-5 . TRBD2 CASSLVLAGNNEQFF
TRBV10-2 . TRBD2 CASSDHGGAGTDTQYF
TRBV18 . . CASSPLQSRVLGNYGYTF
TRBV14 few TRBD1 CASSQERDGTGRTEAFF
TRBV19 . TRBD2 CASSMTSGFQETQYF
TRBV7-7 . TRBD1 CASSLGTGGSGELFF
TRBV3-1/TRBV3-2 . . CASSDVTGAEAFF
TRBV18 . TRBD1 CASSLQGALRTNYGYTF
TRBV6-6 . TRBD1 CASSPGQGGGYGYTF
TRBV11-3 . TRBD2 CASSLAGTSGGTYNEQFF
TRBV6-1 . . CASSVDSAAMIYSPLHF
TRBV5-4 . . CASSLGGRGNTIYF
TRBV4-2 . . CASSQEFPGGLSHTQYF
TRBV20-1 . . CSARARETQYF
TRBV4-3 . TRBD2 CASSQGLAGPGGELFF
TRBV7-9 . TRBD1 CASSLGQERSPLHF
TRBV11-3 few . CASSLGQPQLGAGYTF
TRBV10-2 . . CASSETAGGWNEQFF
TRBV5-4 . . CASSLGVGGRGYTF
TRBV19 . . CASQTSIGNTIYF
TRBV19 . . CASSTRTDSSPQHF
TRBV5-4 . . CASSLGTNLEQYF
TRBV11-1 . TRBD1 CASRDRAEGNEQFF
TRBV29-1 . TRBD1 CSVEGLRDRGSTDTQYF
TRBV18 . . CASSLHAGSGNEKLFF
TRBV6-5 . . CASSRQAPGALHF
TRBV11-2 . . CASSLPGAGNTIYF
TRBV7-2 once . CASSLRTENTEAFF
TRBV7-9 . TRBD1 CASSGGRDRGASTQYF
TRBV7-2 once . CATKRGGSGELFF
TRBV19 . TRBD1 CASRAGDRGNQPQHF
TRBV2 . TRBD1 CASSEGQTFSTDTQYF
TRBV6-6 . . CASSRGTDEAFF
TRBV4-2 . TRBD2 CASSQDVGLAGEADTQYF
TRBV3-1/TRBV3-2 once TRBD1 CASSLAGQGFSGELFF
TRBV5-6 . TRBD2 CASSRTSGTQETQYF